These 14 T cell receptor beta chains originate from one sample sequenced in a study of blood T cell repertoires in COVID-19. Some clones are missing from TCRdb's copy, which holds only in-frame ones; the method was immunoSEQ multiplex PCR. The table shows around 28,000 clones, with approximately 85% occurring only once. Material: peripheral blood. The receptors were gathered from a woman aged 80 or older with COVID-19, enrolled during active disease.

This clone was observed once. The V call is TRBV2, the J call TRBJ2-7, with D possibly being TRBD2 (6 bases). Germline lookup yields CDR1 SNHLY and CDR2 FYNNEI. Trimming removed 7 bases from V and 3 bases from J, with 10 bases in between. The CDR3 length is 12 residues. CDR3 sequence (DNA): TGTGCCAGCAACCGGGAGATCTACGAGCAGTACTTC. It encodes CASNREIYEQYF.

This chain uses TRBV19 with TRBJ2-3, with 8 positions matching TRBD1. V shed 6 bases and J 0 bases; nucleotides not matched to a gene: 11. The germline CDR1 and CDR2 sequences are LNHDA and SQIVND (reference sequence). This CDR3 has 17 residues. CDR3 in DNA: TGTGCCAGTAGACTCAGGGGCGGACAGGGCAGCACAGATACGCAGTATTTT. This translates into CASRLRGGQGSTDTQYF. The variable domain in full, with the rest retrieved from reference TRBV19 and TRBJ2-3, is DGGITQSPKYLFRKEGQNVTLSCEQNLNHDAMYWYRQDPGQGLRLIYYSQIVNDFQKGDIAEGYSVSREKKESFPLTVTSAQKNPTAFYLCASRLRGGQGSTDTQYFGPGTRLTVL.

This sequence joins TRBV15 and TRBJ1-1; D is uncertain. The germline V and J ends were trimmed by 0 bases and 0 bases, with 8 bases remaining between them. CDR3 size: 15 residues. Germline loops: CDR1 LNHNV, CDR2 YYDKDF (reference sequence). Here the CDR3 DNA reads TGTGCCACCAGCAGAGATTCGGGTATGAACACTGAAGCTTTCTTT. Protein product: CATSRDSGMNTEAFF.

J is TRBJ1-1 and V is TRBV5-1, with D perhaps matching TRBD1 (5 bases). The CDR3 length is 14 residues. Trimming left V 0 bases short and J 5 bases short, with 11 bases between. Germline CDR1 reads SGHRS; CDR2 reads YFSETQ. The CDR3 DNA reads as TGCGCCAGCAGCTTGGAGGGGCAGAGGACTGAAGCTTTCTTT. Encoded protein: CASSLEGQRTEAFF.

J is TRBJ2-1 and V is TRBV6-5; 8 nucleotides agree with TRBD1. The CDR3 spans 15 residues. The trim removed 6 bases at V and 1 base at J, leaving 5 bases unmatched. Germline loops: CDR1 MNHEY, CDR2 SVGAGI. The CDR3 DNA sequence: TGTGCCAGCAGCCGGACAGGGTTTTCCTACAATGAGCAGTTCTTC. Translating gives CASSRTGFSYNEQFF.

This clone has only one observation. The rearrangement uses TRBV5-6 and TRBJ1-2; D is possibly TRBD1 (5 bases). This CDR3 comprises 14 residues. Deletions cut 6 bases from V and 4 bases from J, with 16 bases between. CDR1 is SGHDT, CDR2 YYEEEE, per germline. CDR3 sequence: CASNSNRILYGYTF. DNA of the CDR3: TGTGCCAGCAATTCTAACAGGATCCTCTATGGCTACACCTTC.

The chain has TRBV19 and TRBJ1-5; the D is unclear. V lost 3 bases and J lost 0, with 12 bases in between. Looked up from germline, CDR1 is LNHDA and CDR2 is SQIVND (reference sequence). The CDR3 loop spans 16 amino acids. CDR3 sequence (DNA): TGTGCCAGTAGTATCGCAGGTTCCCATAGCAATCAGCCCCAGCATTTT. Translating gives CASSIAGSHSNQPQHF.

This clone was recorded a few times. This rearrangement joins TRBV6-5 to TRBJ2-7; 7 positions agree with TRBD2. The V gene end was trimmed by 7 bases and the J gene end by 0 bases; junction bases not matched to a gene: 6. CDR3 length: 14 residues. Germline-derived CDR1 and CDR2 are MNHEY and SVGAGI. This CDR3 is CASKTGTTSYEQYF. The CDR3 DNA reads TGTGCCAGCAAGACCGGGACTACCTCCTACGAGCAGTACTTC.

This clone was counted between two and nine times. This chain joins TRBV20-1 and TRBJ2-3; TRBD2 is a possible D gene (5 bases). The CDR3 is 11 amino acids. Germline assignment: CDR1 DFQATT and CDR2 SNEGSKA (reference sequence). DNA for the CDR3: TGCTCTCAGCGGAGCACAGATACGCAGTATTTT. Translated: CSQRSTDTQYF.

J is TRBJ2-3 and V is TRBV11-2; 11 nucleotides align to TRBD2. Germline values: CDR1 SGHAT, CDR2 FQNNGV. The CDR3 length is 17 residues. Unmatched junction bases numbered 7, after V lost 5 bases and J lost 0 bases. The CDR3 is CASSNSGGAFSTDTQYF. CDR3 bases: TGTGCCAGCAGCAATAGCGGGGGGGCCTTTAGCACAGATACGCAGTATTTT.

This rearrangement joins TRBV2 to TRBJ2-2; D is undetermined. There are 13 residues in the CDR3. The V gene lost 6 bases and the J gene lost 1 base, with 6 bases spanning the gap. Germline CDR1 and CDR2: SNHLY and FYNNEI. The CDR3 reads CASSSQNTGELFF. CDR3 bases: TGTGCCAGCAGCTCACAGAACACCGGGGAGCTGTTTTTT.

This clone has a single count. V usage is TRBV20-1 and J usage is TRBJ1-4, with D unclear. In germline, CDR1 is DFQATT, CDR2 SNEGSKA (reference sequence). This CDR3 region has 14 residues. V shed 3 bases and J shed 0 bases, with 8 bases lying between them. The CDR3, as DNA: TGCAGTGCTAGTCACGGGACAACTAATGAAAAACTGTTTTTT. Translated: CSASHGTTNEKLFF.

The chain is built from TRBV25-1 and TRBJ2-2; TRBD2 matches 16 bases. V lost 6 bases and J lost 5; bases outside the gene matches: 9. The CDR3 covers 18 residues. Germline-derived CDR1 and CDR2 are MGHDK and SYGVNS. CDR3 protein: CASRSGTSGGARTGELFF. The CDR3 coding sequence is TGTGCCAGCAGGTCCGGGACTAGCGGGGGGGCGAGGACCGGGGAGCTGTTTTTT.

This rearrangement joins TRBV7-2 to TRBJ2-2; D is undetermined. Trimming removed 0 bases from V and 1 base from J, with 6 bases in between. The V gene's germline CDR1 is SGHTA and CDR2 FQGNSA. The CDR3 is 15 amino acids. In DNA, the CDR3 is TGTGCCAGCAGCTTAGCATCATTGAACACCGGGGAGCTGTTTTTT. Amino acids: CASSLASLNTGELFF. Full variable domain (outside the CDR3, taken from reference TRBV7-2 and TRBJ2-2): GAGVSQSPSNKVTEKGKDVELRCDPISGHTALYWYRQSLGQGLEFLIYFQGNSAPDKSGLPSDRFSAERTGGSVSTLTIQRTQQEDSAVYLCASSLASLNTGELFFGEGSRLTVL.